This T cell receptor beta chain was identified during a study of OX40 agonist ivuxolimab in advanced cancers. Study in general: Eligibility rules accepted prior anti-PD-1, anti-PD-L1 or anti-CTLA-4 therapy, and around 44% had some.

V shed 5 bases, J shed 0 bases, and the junction held 3 bases outside the gene matches. This CDR3 spans 14 amino acids. Looked up from germline, CDR1 is SGHNT and CDR2 is YENEEA. Data came from immunoSEQ multiplex PCR; TCRdb stores just in-frame clones and leaves some out. The repertoire holds 55,000 to 70,000 clones, with 65% to 90% as singletons. The receptor's source is an adult with an advanced solid tumor such as melanoma, head and neck, liver or kidney cancer. The chain couples TRBV11-3 to TRBJ2-5; 7 bases agree with TRBD2. Sequencing used CD4+ or CD8+ T cells sorted from blood, obtained in a trial of the OX40 agonist ivuxolimab. This CDR3 is CASSRRGNQETQYF. The CDR3 nucleotides read TGTGCCAGCAGCAGGCGGGGGAACCAAGAGACCCAGTACTTC.